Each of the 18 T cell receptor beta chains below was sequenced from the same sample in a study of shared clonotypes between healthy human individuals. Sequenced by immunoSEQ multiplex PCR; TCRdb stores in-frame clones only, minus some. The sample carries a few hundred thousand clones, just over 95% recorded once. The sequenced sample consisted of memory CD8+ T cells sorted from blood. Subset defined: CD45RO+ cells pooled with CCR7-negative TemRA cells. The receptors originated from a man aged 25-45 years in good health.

CDR3 in DNA: TGTGCCAGCAGCTTATCAGAGGGCACTGAAGCTTTCTTT. Translation: CASSLSEGTEAFF. This chain links TRBV11-2 with TRBJ1-1; D is ambiguous. Deletions cut 2 bases from V and 4 bases from J, with 8 bases between. The CDR3 totals 13 residues. The germline V gene has CDR1 SGHAT and CDR2 FQNNGV.

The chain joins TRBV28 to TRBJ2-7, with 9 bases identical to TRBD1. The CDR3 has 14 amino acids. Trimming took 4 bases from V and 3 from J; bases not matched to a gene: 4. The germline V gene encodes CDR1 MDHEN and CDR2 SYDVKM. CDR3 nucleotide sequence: TGTGCCAGCAGTTCCACAGGGGGCTTCTACGAGCAGTACTTC. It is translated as CASSSTGGFYEQYF.

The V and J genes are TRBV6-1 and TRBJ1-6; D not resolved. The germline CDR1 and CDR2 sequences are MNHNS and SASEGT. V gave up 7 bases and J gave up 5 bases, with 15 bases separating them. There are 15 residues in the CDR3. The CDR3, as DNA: TGTGCCAGCACCCTGTACCACCCCAATAATTCACCCCTCCACTTT. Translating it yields CASTLYHPNNSPLHF.

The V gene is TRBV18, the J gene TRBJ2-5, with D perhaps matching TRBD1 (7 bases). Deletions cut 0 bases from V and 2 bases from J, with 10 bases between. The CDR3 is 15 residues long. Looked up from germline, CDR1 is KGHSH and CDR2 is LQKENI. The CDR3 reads CASSPPAGGQETQYF. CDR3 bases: TGTGCCAGCTCACCACCAGCAGGGGGGCAAGAGACCCAGTACTTC.

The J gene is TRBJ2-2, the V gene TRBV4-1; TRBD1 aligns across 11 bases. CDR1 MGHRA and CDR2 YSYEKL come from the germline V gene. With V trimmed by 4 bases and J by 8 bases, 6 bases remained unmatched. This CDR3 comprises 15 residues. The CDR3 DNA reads TGCGCCAGCAGCCCCCGGGACAGGGGGACGGGGGAGCTGTTTTTT. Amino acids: CASSPRDRGTGELFF.

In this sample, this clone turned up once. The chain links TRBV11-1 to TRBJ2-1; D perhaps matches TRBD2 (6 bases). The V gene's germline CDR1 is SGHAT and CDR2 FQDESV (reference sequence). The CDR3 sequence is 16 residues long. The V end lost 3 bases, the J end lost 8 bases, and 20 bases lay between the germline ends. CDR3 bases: TGTGCCAGCAGCTTCTCGTGGGGACTGGACCTTGATGAGCAGTTCTTC. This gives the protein CASSFSWGLDLDEQFF.

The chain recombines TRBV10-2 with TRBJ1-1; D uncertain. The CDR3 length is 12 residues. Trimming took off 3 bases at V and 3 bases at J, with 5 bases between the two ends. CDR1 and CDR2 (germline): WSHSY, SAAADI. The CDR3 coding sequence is TGCGCCAGCAGTGAACAGTACACTGAAGCTTTCTTT. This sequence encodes CASSEQYTEAFF.

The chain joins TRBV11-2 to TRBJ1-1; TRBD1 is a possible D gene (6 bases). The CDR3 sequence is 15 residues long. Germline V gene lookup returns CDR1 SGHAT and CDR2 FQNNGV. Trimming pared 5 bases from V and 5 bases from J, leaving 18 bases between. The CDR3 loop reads CASSLFRGEWTEAFF. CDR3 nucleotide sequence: TGTGCCAGCAGCCTTTTCAGGGGTGAATGGACTGAAGCTTTCTTT.

The CDR3 nucleotides are TGCGCCAGCAGCATTAAGACTAGCGGGAGACAAGAGACCCAGTACTTC. It codes for CASSIKTSGRQETQYF. The chain is built from TRBV5-1 and TRBJ2-5, with 12 bases that match TRBD2. Losses at the gene ends were 4 bases for V and 2 bases for J; bases not matched to a gene: 6. From germline, CDR1 is SGHRS and CDR2 YFSETQ. The CDR3 length is 16 residues.

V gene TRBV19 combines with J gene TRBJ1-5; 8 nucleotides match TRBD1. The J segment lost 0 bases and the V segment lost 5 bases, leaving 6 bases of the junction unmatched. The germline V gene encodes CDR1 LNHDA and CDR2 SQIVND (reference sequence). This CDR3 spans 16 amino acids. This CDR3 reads CASSPWTGYSNQPQHF. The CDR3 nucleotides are TGTGCCAGTAGTCCTTGGACAGGGTATAGCAATCAGCCCCAGCATTTT.

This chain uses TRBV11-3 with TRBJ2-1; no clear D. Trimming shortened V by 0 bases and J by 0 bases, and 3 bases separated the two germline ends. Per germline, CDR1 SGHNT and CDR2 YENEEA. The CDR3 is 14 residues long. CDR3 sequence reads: CASSLDSSYNEQFF. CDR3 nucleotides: TGTGCCAGCAGCTTAGACAGCTCCTACAATGAGCAGTTCTTC. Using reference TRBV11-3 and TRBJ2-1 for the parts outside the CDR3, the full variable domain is EAGVVQSPRYKIIEKKQPVAFWCNPISGHNTLYWYLQNLGQGPELLIRYENEEAVDDSQLPKDRFSAERLKGVDSTLKIQPAELGDSAVYLCASSLDSSYNEQFFGPGTRLTVL.

This CDR3 is CSAQHTDTQYF. CDR3 DNA: TGCAGTGCTCAACACACAGATACGCAGTATTTT. The V and J genes are TRBV20-1 and TRBJ2-3, with unresolved D. CDR1 is DFQATT and CDR2 is SNEGSKA in the germline V gene (reference sequence). The V gene lost 5 bases and the J gene lost 2 bases, with 5 bases spanning the gap. This CDR3 contains 11 residues.

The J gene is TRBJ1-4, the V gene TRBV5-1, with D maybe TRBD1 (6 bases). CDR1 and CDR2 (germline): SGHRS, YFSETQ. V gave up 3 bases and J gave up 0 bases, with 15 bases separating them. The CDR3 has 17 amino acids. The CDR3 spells CASSSIGTTATNEKLFF. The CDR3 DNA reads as TGCGCCAGCAGCTCTATCGGGACAACTGCAACTAATGAAAAACTGTTTTTT.

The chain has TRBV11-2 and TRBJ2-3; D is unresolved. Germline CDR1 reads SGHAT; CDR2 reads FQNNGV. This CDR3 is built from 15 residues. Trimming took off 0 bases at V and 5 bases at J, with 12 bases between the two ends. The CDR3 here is CASSLDLPPIDTQYF. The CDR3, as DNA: TGTGCCAGCAGCTTAGACCTCCCTCCCATAGATACGCAGTATTTT.

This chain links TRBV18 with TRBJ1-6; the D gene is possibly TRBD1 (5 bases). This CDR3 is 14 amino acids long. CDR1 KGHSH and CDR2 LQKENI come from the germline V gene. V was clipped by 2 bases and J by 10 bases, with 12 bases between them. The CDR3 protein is CASSPGERGSPLHF. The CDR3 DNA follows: TGTGCCAGCTCACCAGGGGAGAGGGGATCACCCCTCCACTTT.

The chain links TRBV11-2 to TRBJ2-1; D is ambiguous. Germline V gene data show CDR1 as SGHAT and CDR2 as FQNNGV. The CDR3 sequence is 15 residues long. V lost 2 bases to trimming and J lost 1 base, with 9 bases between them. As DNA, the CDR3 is TGTGCCAGCAGCTTACGGTCTCAATCCTACAATGAGCAGTTCTTC. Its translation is CASSLRSQSYNEQFF.

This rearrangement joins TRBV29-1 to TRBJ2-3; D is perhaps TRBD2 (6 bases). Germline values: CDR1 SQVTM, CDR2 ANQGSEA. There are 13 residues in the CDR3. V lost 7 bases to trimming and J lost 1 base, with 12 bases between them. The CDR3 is CSAIPSGTDTQYF. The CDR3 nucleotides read TGCAGCGCCATCCCTAGCGGCACAGATACGCAGTATTTT.

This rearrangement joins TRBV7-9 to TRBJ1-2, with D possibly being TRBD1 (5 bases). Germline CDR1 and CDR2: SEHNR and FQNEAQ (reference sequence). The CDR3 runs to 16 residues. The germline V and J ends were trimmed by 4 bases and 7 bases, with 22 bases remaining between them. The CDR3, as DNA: TGTGCCAGCAGCTCCCGGGGACCGTTCCGCCCAGGTGGCTACACCTTC. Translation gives CASSSRGPFRPGGYTF.